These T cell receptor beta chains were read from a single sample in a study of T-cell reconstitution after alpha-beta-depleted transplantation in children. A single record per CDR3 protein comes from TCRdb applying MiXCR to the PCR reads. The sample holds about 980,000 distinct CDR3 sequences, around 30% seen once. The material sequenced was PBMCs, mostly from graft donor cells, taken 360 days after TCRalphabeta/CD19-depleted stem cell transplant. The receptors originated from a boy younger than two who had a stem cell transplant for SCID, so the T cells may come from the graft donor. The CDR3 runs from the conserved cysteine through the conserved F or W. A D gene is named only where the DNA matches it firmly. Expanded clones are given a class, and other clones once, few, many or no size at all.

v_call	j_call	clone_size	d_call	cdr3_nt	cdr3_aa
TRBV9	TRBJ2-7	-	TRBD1	TGTGCCAGCAGCCCTCCCGGGACAGGGACCTACGAGCAGTACTTC	CASSPPGTGTYEQYF
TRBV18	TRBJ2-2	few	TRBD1	TGTGCCAGCTCACCACGGTACCTGACAGGGGGCGAGGAGCTGTTTTTT	CASSPRYLTGGEELFF
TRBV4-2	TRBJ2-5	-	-	TGTGCCAGCAGCCAAACTACCTACCAAGAGACCCAGTACTTC	CASSQTTYQETQYF
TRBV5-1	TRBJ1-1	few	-	TGCGCCAGCAGCTCTATCGCGGGGCAAGTGAACACTGAAGCTTTCTTT	CASSSIAGQVNTEAFF
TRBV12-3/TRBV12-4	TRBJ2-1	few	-	TGTGCCAGCACCGCTTACAATGAGCAGTTCTTC	CASTAYNEQFF
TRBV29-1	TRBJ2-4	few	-	TGCAGCGTTGTTAGCAGGGTCCCTAAAGGGAACATTCAGTACTTC	CSVVSRVPKGNIQYF
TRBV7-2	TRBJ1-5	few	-	TGTGCCAGCAGACGGACGATCAATCAGCCCCAGCATTTT	CASRRTINQPQHF
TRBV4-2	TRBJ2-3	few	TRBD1	TGTGCCAGCAGCCAAATCGGGACAGCTATTCGTGGTGCAGATACGCAGTATTTT	CASSQIGTAIRGADTQYF
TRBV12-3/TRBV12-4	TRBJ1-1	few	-	TGTGCCAGCAGCCCCCATTTTAGGGAACGGGCTTTCTTT	CASSPHFRERAFF
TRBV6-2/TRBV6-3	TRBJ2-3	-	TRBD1	TGTGCCAGCAGTTACTCAACCACAGGGGCAACAGATACGCAGTATTTT	CASSYSTTGATDTQYF
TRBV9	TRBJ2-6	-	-	TGTGCCAGCAGCCACAGGTTTTCCCCCTCTGGGGCCAACGTCCTGACTTTC	CASSHRFSPSGANVLTF
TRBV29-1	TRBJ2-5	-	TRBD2	TGCAGCGTTGAAGCGATGGCTAGCGGAGGGGAGACCCAGTACTTC	CSVEAMASGGETQYF
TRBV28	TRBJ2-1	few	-	TGTGCCAGCCTCGCCCCCCAGACTAACAATGAGCAGTTCTTC	CASLAPQTNNEQFF
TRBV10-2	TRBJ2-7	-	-	TGCGCCAGCAGTGGGTCTACAGGGCTGACCTACGAGCAGTACTTC	CASSGSTGLTYEQYF
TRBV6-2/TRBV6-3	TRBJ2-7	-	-	TGTGCCAGCAGTTATTCTCCAAGGGGATCCGAGCAGTACTTC	CASSYSPRGSEQYF
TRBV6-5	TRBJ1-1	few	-	TGTGCCAGCAGTTACTCCTCAGGGTTTCCGGACACTGAAGCTTTCTTT	CASSYSSGFPDTEAFF
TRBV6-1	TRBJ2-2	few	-	TGTGCCAGCAGTCTGAGCGAACCCGGGGAGCTGTTTTTT	CASSLSEPGELFF
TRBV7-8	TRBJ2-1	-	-	TGTGCCAGCAGCTTAGCGCTAATAGGAGGGGGGCAAAAGAATGAGCAGTTCTTC	CASSLALIGGGQKNEQFF
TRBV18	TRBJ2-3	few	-	TGTGCCAGCTCACCGGGGCCTGCGGCAGACACGCAGTATTTT	CASSPGPAADTQYF
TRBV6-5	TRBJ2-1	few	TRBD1	TGTGCCAGCAGGTCCGGGACAGCCTCCTACAATGAGCAGTTCTTC	CASRSGTASYNEQFF
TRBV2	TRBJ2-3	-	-	TGTGCCAGCAGTGTTTATCTTGCAGATACGCAGTATTTT	CASSVYLADTQYF
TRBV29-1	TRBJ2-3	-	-	TGCAGCGTTCTCCCGGGGTCTAGCACAGATACGCAGTATTTT	CSVLPGSSTDTQYF
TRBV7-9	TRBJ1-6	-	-	TGTGCCAGCAGCGGGACGGCACTTAATTCACCCCTCCACTTT	CASSGTALNSPLHF
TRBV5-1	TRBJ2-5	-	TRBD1	TGCGCCAGCAGCTTGGGACGGGACAGGGAAGAGACCCAGTACTTC	CASSLGRDREETQYF
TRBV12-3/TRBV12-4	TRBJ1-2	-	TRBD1	TGTGCCAGCACTATCGGACAGGGGGTAAATGGCTACACCTTC	CASTIGQGVNGYTF
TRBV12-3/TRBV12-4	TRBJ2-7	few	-	TGTGCCAGCAGCCCCTCGGCAAAATTATACGAGCAGTACTTC	CASSPSAKLYEQYF
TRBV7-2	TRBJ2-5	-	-	TGTGCCAGCAGCCAAGGGGCAGGGTTGGAGACCCAGTACTTC	CASSQGAGLETQYF
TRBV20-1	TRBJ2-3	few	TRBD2	TGCAGTGCTTTCGGGACTAGCGGTCACACAGATACGCAGTATTTT	CSAFGTSGHTDTQYF
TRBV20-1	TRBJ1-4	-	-	TGCAGTGCTGGAATTGGACAGTGGGGTGAAAAACTGTTTTTT	CSAGIGQWGEKLFF
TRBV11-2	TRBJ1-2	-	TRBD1	TGTGCCAGCAGCGCTAACCGCCGGGACAGTCTTTATGGCTACACCTTC	CASSANRRDSLYGYTF
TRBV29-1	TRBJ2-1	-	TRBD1	TGCAGCGGACTCCGGGACAGGGTTAGTGAGCAGTTCTTC	CSGLRDRVSEQFF